This T cell receptor (beta chain) was found in a study of control samples from healthy donors and cancer patients. Only in-frame clones appear in the TCRdb table, and some are missing; sequencing was by immunoSEQ multiplex PCR. The sample lists 150,000 to 200,000 clones; approximately 90% were seen once. This CDR3 contains 15 residues. Germline assignment: CDR1 MNHEY and CDR2 SVGAGI. The trim removed 6 bases at V and 7 bases at J, leaving 14 bases unmatched. The sample consisted of blood. This receptor was obtained from a man younger than 40 in good health. The chain recombines TRBV6-5 with TRBJ1-2; 7 bases agree with TRBD1. For the CDR3, the DNA is TGTGCCAGCAGCCGCTCTCCCGGGACAGTTACTGGCTACACCTTC. Protein sequence: CASSRSPGTVTGYTF.